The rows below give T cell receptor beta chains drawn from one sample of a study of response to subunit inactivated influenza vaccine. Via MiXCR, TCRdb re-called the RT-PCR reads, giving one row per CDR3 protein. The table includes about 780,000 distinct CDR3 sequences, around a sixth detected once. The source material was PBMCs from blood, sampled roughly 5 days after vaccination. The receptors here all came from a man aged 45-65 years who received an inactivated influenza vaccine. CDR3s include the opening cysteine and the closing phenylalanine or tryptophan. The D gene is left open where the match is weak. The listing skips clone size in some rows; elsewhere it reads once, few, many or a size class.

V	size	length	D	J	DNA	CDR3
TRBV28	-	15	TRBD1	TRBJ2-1	TGTGCCAGCAGTTTTGAGGCAGGGGGCAAGAATGAGCAGTTCTTC	CASSFEAGGKNEQFF
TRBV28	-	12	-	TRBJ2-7	TGTGCCAGCATCGACGGATTCTACGAGCAGTACTTC	CASIDGFYEQYF
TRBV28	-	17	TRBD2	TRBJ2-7	TGTGCCAGCAGTTATAGACGGACTAGCGGGAGGATCTACGAGCAGTACTTC	CASSYRRTSGRIYEQYF
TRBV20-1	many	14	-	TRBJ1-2	TGCAGTGCTAGGCAGGGGACCTCTCCTAATGGCTACACCTTC	CSARQGTSPNGYTF
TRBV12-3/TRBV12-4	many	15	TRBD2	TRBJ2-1	TGTGCCAGCAGTTCCGGGGGGGCCTCCCACAATGAGCAGTTCTTC	CASSSGGASHNEQFF
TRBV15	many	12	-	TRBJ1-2	TGTGCCACCAGCGAGGGAGCGGGTGGCTACACCTTC	CATSEGAGGYTF
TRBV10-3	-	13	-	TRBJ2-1	TGTGCCATCAGTGGGGTCTCCGGGACCAAGCAGTTCTTC	CAISGVSGTKQFF
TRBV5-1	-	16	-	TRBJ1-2	TGCGCCAGCAGCCCGGGAACACAGATGGGCGTCTATGGCTACACCTTC	CASSPGTQMGVYGYTF
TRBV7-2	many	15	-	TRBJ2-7	TGTGCCAGCAGCTTACAAGGGGCGCGAGGCTACGAGCAGTACTTC	CASSLQGARGYEQYF
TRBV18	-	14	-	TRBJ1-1	TGTGCCAGCTCACCAATGCCTGGGTTTGGTGAAGCTTTCTTT	CASSPMPGFGEAFF
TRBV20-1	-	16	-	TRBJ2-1	TGCAGTGCTAGAGTCCAGCGGACTTTACTCTACAATGAGCAGTTCTTC	CSARVQRTLLYNEQFF
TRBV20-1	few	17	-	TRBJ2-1	TGCAGTGCTAGAGATCCCTACTCTCCAGGGGCGTGGAATGAGCAGTTCTTC	CSARDPYSPGAWNEQFF
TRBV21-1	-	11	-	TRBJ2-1	TGTGCCACCGCTAGGCACAATGAGCAGTTCTTC	CATARHNEQFF
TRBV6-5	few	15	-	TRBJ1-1	TGTGCCAGCAGTCCTCGACCGGAGCCGAACACTGAAGCTTTCTTT	CASSPRPEPNTEAFF
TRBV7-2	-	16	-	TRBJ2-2	TGTGCCAGCAGCCTGGGGGGCTCCACGAACACCGGGGAGCTGTTTTTT	CASSLGGSTNTGELFF
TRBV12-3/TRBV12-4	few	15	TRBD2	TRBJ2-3	TGTGCCAGCAGACCCGGGACTAGCGGCATCTATACGCAGTATTTT	CASRPGTSGIYTQYF
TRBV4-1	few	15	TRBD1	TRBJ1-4	TGCGCCAGCAGCCTAGACAGGGTAGGGGGGGAAAAACTGTTTTTT	CASSLDRVGGEKLFF
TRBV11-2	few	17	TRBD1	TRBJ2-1	TGTGCCAGCAGCTTAGTTAGAGGGACAGGGGCCTACAATGAGCAGTTCTTC	CASSLVRGTGAYNEQFF
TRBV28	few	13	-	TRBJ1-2	TGCCTCACTAGGAGAGGTTCTAACTATGGCTACACCTTC	CLTRRGSNYGYTF
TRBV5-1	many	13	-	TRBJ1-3	TGCGCCAGCAGCTTGGCCGGCGGAAACACCATATATTTT	CASSLAGGNTIYF
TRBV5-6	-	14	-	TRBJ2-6	TGTGCCAGCAGCTGGGATGACGGGGCCAACGTCCTGACTTTC	CASSWDDGANVLTF
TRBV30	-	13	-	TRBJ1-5	TGTGCCTGGGACGGGGGCGGCAATCAGCCCCAGCATTTT	CAWDGGGNQPQHF
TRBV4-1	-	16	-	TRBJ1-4	TGCGCCAGCAGCCAAGGCTGGACAGTACTAAATGAAGAACTGTTTTTT	CASSQGWTVLNEELFF
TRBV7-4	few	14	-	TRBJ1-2	TGTGCCAGCAGCTTAAACAGATTCCTATATGGCTACACCTTC	CASSLNRFLYGYTF
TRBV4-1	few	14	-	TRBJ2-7	TGCGCCAGCAGCCAAATAGTGAGCTCCTACGAGCAGTACTTC	CASSQIVSSYEQYF
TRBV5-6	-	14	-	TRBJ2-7	TGTGCCAGCAGCTTGGTTGGGACCCCCAACGAGCAGTACTTC	CASSLVGTPNEQYF
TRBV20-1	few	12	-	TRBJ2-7	TGCAGTGCGGAGGGTAGCAGCTACGAGCAGTACTTC	CSAEGSSYEQYF
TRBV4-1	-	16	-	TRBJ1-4	TGCGCCAGCAGCCAAGATAGGGCTCGGCGGGATGAAAAACTGTTTTTT	CASSQDRARRDEKLFF
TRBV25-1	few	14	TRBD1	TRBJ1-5	TGTGCCAGCAGTGATTCTGACAGGGCTCAGCCCCAGCATTTT	CASSDSDRAQPQHF
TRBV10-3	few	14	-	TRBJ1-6	TGTGCCATCAGTGATTCAGGGACGAATTCACCCCTCCACTTT	CAISDSGTNSPLHF
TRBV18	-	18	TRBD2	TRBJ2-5	TGTGCCAGCTCACCATTGAGGGCTAGCGGGAGAAAGGGAGAGACCCAGTACTTC	CASSPLRASGRKGETQYF
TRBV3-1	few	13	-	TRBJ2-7	TGTGCCAGCAGCCGAATTGGGGGCTACGAGCAGTACTTC	CASSRIGGYEQYF
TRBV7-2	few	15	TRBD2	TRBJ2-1	TGTGCCAGCAGACCGCCGGGACTAGGGATAGGTGAGCAGTTCTTC	CASRPPGLGIGEQFF
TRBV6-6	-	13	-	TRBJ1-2	TGTGCCAGCAGCCATTTAAGGGGAGGAGGCTACACCTTC	CASSHLRGGGYTF
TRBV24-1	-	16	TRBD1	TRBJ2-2	TGTGCCACCAGTGTCCCGGGACAGGGGAACACCGGGGAGCTGTTTTTT	CATSVPGQGNTGELFF
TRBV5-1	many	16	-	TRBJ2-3	TGCGCCAGCAGCTTGGTTGGAATCACCCACACGGATACGCAGTATTTT	CASSLVGITHTDTQYF
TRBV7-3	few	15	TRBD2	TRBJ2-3	TGTGCCAGCAGCTTACGACTAGCGGGGGGAGATACGCAGTATTTT	CASSLRLAGGDTQYF
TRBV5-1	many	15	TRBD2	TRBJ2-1	TGCGCCAGCAGCTTTGCTAGCGGGAGCGGGGGTGAGCAGTTCTTC	CASSFASGSGGEQFF
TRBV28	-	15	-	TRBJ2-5	TGTGCTAGCAGCCAATGGACAGAATTACAAGAGACCCAGTACTTC	CASSQWTELQETQYF
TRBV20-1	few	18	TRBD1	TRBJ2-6	TGCAGTGCTAGAGTGGGGACAGGGGTGACCTCTGGGGCCAACGTCCTGACTTTC	CSARVGTGVTSGANVLTF
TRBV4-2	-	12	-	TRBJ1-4	TGTGCCAGCAGCCAAGATTGGGGGGAACTGTTTTTT	CASSQDWGELFF
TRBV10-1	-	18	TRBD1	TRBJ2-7	TGCGCCAGCAGTGAGTCAGGGACAGGGTTGAACCCGGGCTACGAGCAGTACTTC	CASSESGTGLNPGYEQYF
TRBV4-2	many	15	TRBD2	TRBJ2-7	TGTGCCAGCAGCCAAGAGCCTAGCGGCTCCTACGAGCAGTACTTC	CASSQEPSGSYEQYF
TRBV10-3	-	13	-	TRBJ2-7	TGTGCCATCAGTGGCGGACCTAGGTACGAGCAGTACTTC	CAISGGPRYEQYF
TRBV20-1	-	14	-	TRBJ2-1	TGCAGTGCCCTCGGGCGGGAAATAAGCAATGAGCAGTTCTTC	CSALGREISNEQFF
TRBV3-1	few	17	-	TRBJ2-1	TGTGCCAGCAGCCAAGGTGCTAGCCGCTACTCCTACAATGAGCAGTTCTTC	CASSQGASRYSYNEQFF
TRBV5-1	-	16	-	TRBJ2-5	TGCGCCAGCAGCTTGCCCCAGGGGCGGGGGATAGAGACCCAGTACTTC	CASSLPQGRGIETQYF
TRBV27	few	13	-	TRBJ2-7	TGTGCCAGTGGGTCAGGAGTTTTATACGAGCAGTACTTC	CASGSGVLYEQYF
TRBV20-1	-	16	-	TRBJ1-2	TGCAGTGCTAGAGTAGGGGGAATCAGGGCAAACTATGGCTACACCTTC	CSARVGGIRANYGYTF
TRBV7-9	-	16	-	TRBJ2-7	TGTGCCAGCAGCCATGCAAAAGGGACCAACTCCTACGAGCAGTACTTC	CASSHAKGTNSYEQYF
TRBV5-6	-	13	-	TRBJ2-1	TGTGCCAGCAGCTTGGTGGAGTACAATGAGCAGTTCTTC	CASSLVEYNEQFF
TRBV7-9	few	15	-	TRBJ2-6	TGTGCCAGCATACCCGGGGGTTCTGGGGCCAACGTCCTGACTTTC	CASIPGGSGANVLTF
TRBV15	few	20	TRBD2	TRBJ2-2	TGTGCCACCAGCAGAGATAGAGTGCGAGCGGGAGGCGTGAACACCGGGGAGCTGTTTTTT	CATSRDRVRAGGVNTGELFF
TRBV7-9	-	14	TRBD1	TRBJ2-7	TGTGCCAGCAGCTCCCGGGACAGGGTCTACGAGCAGTACTTC	CASSSRDRVYEQYF
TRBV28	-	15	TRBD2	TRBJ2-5	TGTGCCAGCAGAGGAGCGGGAAAGTACCAAGAGACCCAGTACTTC	CASRGAGKYQETQYF
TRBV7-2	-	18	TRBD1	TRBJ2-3	TGTGCCAGCAGCTTGCGGTTGGGGACAGGGGCGTCCTCATATACGCAGTATTTT	CASSLRLGTGASSYTQYF
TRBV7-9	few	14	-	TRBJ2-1	TGTGCCAGCAGCGAAAGTACCTCCTACAATGAGCAGTTCTTC	CASSESTSYNEQFF
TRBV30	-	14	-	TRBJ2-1	TGTGCCTGGAGTGTAGGGCTAGACCACAATGAGCAGTTCTTC	CAWSVGLDHNEQFF